The clone carrying this T cell receptor beta chain came up once. What it binds is not known. TCRdb recomputed calls from the 5' RACE reads with MiXCR, one row per CDR3 protein. The table records approximately 550,000 distinct CDR3 sequences, roughly 21% of them present only once. The V end lost 6 bases, the J end lost 7 bases, and 22 bases lay between the germline ends. The germline V gene has CDR1 LNHDA and CDR2 SQIVND (reference sequence). The length of the CDR3 is 16 residues. The source of the sample is a study of T cells after yellow fever vaccination. General study findings and limits: Once the booster was given, most primary-vaccination clones reappeared, at about 97% for CD4 and more than 85% for CD8. FACS-sorted repertoires could contain abundant clonotypes contaminating from the bulk population. Faster peaking, at day 5 versus 15, marked a secondary response that was weaker.

This receptor was taken from a man aged 25-45 years who received the YFV17D yellow fever vaccine. This chain connects TRBV19 to TRBJ2-1; either TRBD1 or TRBD2 may fit D (5 bases each). Sequencing was performed on PBMCs, taken 15 days after the yellow fever booster vaccination. The CDR3 DNA is TGTGCCAGTAGGCGTGCCGGGACGTCGCTTTCGAATGAGCAGTTCTTC. Its translation: CASRRAGTSLSNEQFF.